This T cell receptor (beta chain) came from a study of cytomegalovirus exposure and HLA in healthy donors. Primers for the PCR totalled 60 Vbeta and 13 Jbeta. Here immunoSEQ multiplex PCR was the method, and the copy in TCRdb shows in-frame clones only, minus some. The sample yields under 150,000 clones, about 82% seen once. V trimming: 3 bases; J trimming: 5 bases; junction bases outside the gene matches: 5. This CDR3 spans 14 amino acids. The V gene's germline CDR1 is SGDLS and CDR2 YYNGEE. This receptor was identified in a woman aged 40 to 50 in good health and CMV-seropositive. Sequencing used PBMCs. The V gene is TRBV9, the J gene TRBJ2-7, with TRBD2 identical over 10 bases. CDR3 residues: CASSASGRSDEQYF. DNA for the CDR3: TGTGCCAGCAGCGCTAGCGGGAGATCTGACGAGCAGTACTTC.